The rows below give T cell receptor beta chains drawn from one sample of a study of shared T cell receptors in the human thymus. The table came from immunoSEQ multiplex PCR; TCRdb's copy has only in-frame clones and leaves some out. The profile shows roughly 550,000 clones, about 80% of them singletons. This sample was also put to use in a study of human thymus T cells.

Sequenced: thymocytes. Receptor source: a boy in the first two years of life with a congenital heart defect. Both conserved end residues are part of each CDR3. The D gene is left open where the match is weak. Where a row states a size, it is once, few, many or the class of an expanded clone; other rows omit it.

CDR3: CASSYDRDGYTF
DNA: TGTGCCAGCAGTTACGACAGGGACGGCTACACCTTC
size: NA
D: TRBD1
J: TRBJ1-2
V: TRBV6-5

CDR3: CASSLMTSFNTGELFF
DNA: TGTGCCAGCAGCTTAATGACTTCCTTCAACACCGGGGAGCTGTTTTTT
size: NA
D: NA
J: TRBJ2-2
V: TRBV7-8

CDR3: CASSFLPQGAGEKLFF
DNA: TGTGCCAGCAGTTTCCTACCCCAGGGGGCAGGGGAAAAACTGTTTTTT
size: NA
D: TRBD1
J: TRBJ1-4
V: TRBV27

CDR3: CASSESASSYEQYF
DNA: TGCGCCAGCAGTGAGTCGGCCAGCTCCTACGAGCAGTACTTC
size: NA
D: NA
J: TRBJ2-7
V: TRBV10-1

CDR3: CASSLEGQPNEKLFF
DNA: TGTGCCAGCAGCTTGGAGGGACAGCCTAATGAAAAACTGTTTTTT
size: NA
D: TRBD1
J: TRBJ1-4
V: TRBV5-6

CDR3: CASSLGLPGQGGDEQFF
DNA: TGTGCCAGCAGCTTGGGCTTGCCGGGACAGGGGGGTGATGAGCAGTTCTTC
size: NA
D: TRBD1
J: TRBJ2-1
V: TRBV5-4

CDR3: CASSLQAGDNEQFF
DNA: TGTGCCAGCAGCTTGCAAGCGGGGGACAATGAGCAGTTCTTC
size: NA
D: TRBD2
J: TRBJ2-1
V: TRBV5-6

CDR3: CASSPTDRNTEAFF
DNA: TGTGCCAGCTCCCCGACCGACAGGAACACTGAAGCTTTCTTT
size: NA
D: NA
J: TRBJ1-1
V: TRBV7-6

CDR3: CASAGTSGDTQYF
DNA: TGTGCCAGTGCCGGGACTAGCGGAGATACGCAGTATTTT
size: NA
D: TRBD2
J: TRBJ2-3
V: TRBV27

CDR3: CASSHLRTSDNEQFF
DNA: TGTGCCAGCAGCCACCTCAGGACTAGCGATAATGAGCAGTTCTTC
size: NA
D: TRBD2
J: TRBJ2-1
V: TRBV9

CDR3: CASSMDRGNQETQYF
DNA: TGTGCCAGTAGTATGGACAGGGGGAACCAAGAGACCCAGTACTTC
size: NA
D: TRBD1
J: TRBJ2-5
V: TRBV19

CDR3: CASSQEEGKPQHF
DNA: TGCGCCAGCAGCCAAGAGGAGGGTAAGCCCCAGCATTTT
size: few
D: NA
J: TRBJ1-5
V: TRBV4-1

CDR3: CAISEGTALAKNIQYF
DNA: TGTGCCATCAGTGAGGGGACAGCCCTAGCCAAAAACATTCAGTACTTC
size: NA
D: TRBD1
J: TRBJ2-4
V: TRBV10-3

CDR3: CASSLWLAETYNEQFF
DNA: TGTGCCAGCAGCTTGTGGCTAGCGGAGACCTACAATGAGCAGTTCTTC
size: NA
D: TRBD2
J: TRBJ2-1
V: TRBV5-6

CDR3: CASSQEAGQPSYNYGYTF
DNA: TGCGCCAGCAGCCAAGAGGCGGGACAGCCCTCTTATAACTATGGCTACACCTTC
size: NA
D: TRBD1
J: TRBJ1-2
V: TRBV4-3

CDR3: CASSMIGTGNTEAFF
DNA: TGTGCCAGCAGCATGATTGGGACAGGGAACACTGAAGCTTTCTTT
size: NA
D: TRBD1
J: TRBJ1-1
V: TRBV27

CDR3: CASSLTGQGLYEQYF
DNA: TGTGCCAGCAGTTTGACGGGACAGGGTCTCTACGAGCAGTACTTC
size: NA
D: TRBD1
J: TRBJ2-7
V: TRBV28

CDR3: CASSQLTSSYEQYF
DNA: TGCGCCAGCAGCCAATTGACTAGTAGTTACGAGCAGTACTTC
size: NA
D: NA
J: TRBJ2-7
V: TRBV4-3

CDR3: CASSQGGLAGQETQYF
DNA: TGTGCCAGCAGCCAAGGGGGACTAGCGGGACAAGAGACCCAGTACTTC
size: NA
D: TRBD2
J: TRBJ2-5
V: TRBV14

CDR3: CASSVQWANSGANVLTF
DNA: TGTGCCAGCAGTGTTCAGTGGGCAAACTCTGGGGCCAACGTCCTGACTTTC
size: NA
D: NA
J: TRBJ2-6
V: TRBV6-1

CDR3: CASRRADGYTF
DNA: TGTGCCAGCCGTCGAGCCGATGGCTACACCTTC
size: NA
D: NA
J: TRBJ1-2
V: TRBV6-1

CDR3: CASSPAWPPRTQYF
DNA: TGTGCCAGCAGCCCCGCCTGGCCCCCAAGAACCCAGTACTTC
size: once
D: NA
J: TRBJ2-5
V: TRBV28

CDR3: CAWSAGRGEKLFF
DNA: TGTGCCTGGAGTGCTGGGAGAGGGGAAAAACTGTTTTTT
size: NA
D: NA
J: TRBJ1-4
V: TRBV30

CDR3: CASSLRDRVTDTQYF
DNA: TGTGCCAGCAGTTTAAGGGACAGGGTTACAGATACGCAGTATTTT
size: NA
D: TRBD1
J: TRBJ2-3
V: TRBV27

CDR3: CASSQPRDRNTIYF
DNA: TGCGCCAGCAGCCAACCCAGGGACAGAAACACCATATATTTT
size: few
D: NA
J: TRBJ1-3
V: TRBV4-1

CDR3: CASSLRAGALEQYF
DNA: TGTGCCAGCAGTTTACGAGCGGGAGCTCTCGAGCAGTACTTC
size: NA
D: TRBD2
J: TRBJ2-7
V: TRBV28

CDR3: CASSGPGQGNEKLFF
DNA: TGTGCCAGCAGTGGACCGGGACAGGGTAATGAAAAACTGTTTTTT
size: NA
D: TRBD1
J: TRBJ1-4
V: TRBV25-1

CDR3: CASSLDAGGKETQYF
DNA: TGTGCCAGCAGCTTAGACGCAGGGGGTAAGGAGACCCAGTACTTC
size: NA
D: TRBD1
J: TRBJ2-5
V: TRBV11-2

CDR3: CASSQDRAGNTQYF
DNA: TGTGCCAGCAGCCAAGATCGGGCGGGGAATACGCAGTATTTT
size: few
D: NA
J: TRBJ2-3
V: TRBV14

CDR3: CASSVGRAIYEQYF
DNA: TGTGCCAGCAGCGTCGGGAGGGCGATCTACGAGCAGTACTTC
size: NA
D: TRBD2
J: TRBJ2-7
V: TRBV2

CDR3: CASSQDRGAPVTEAFF
DNA: TGTGCCAGCAGCCAAGATCGAGGTGCCCCGGTGACTGAAGCTTTCTTT
size: few
D: NA
J: TRBJ1-1
V: TRBV14

CDR3: CASSPSRRALTDTQYF
DNA: TGTGCCAGCAGCCCGTCCCGGCGGGCCCTCACAGATACGCAGTATTTT
size: NA
D: NA
J: TRBJ2-3
V: TRBV7-2

CDR3: CASSLTQGQGYTF
DNA: TGTGCCAGCAGCTTAACGCAGGGGCAGGGCTACACCTTC
size: NA
D: NA
J: TRBJ1-2
V: TRBV7-9

CDR3: CASSRDRGNLDTQYF
DNA: TGCGCCAGCAGCCGGGACAGGGGCAATTTGGATACGCAGTATTTT
size: NA
D: TRBD1
J: TRBJ2-3
V: TRBV5-1

CDR3: CASSEASLVSGNEQFF
DNA: TGTGCCAGCAGTGAAGCAAGCCTAGTGTCGGGCAATGAGCAGTTCTTC
size: NA
D: NA
J: TRBJ2-1
V: TRBV6-1

CDR3: CASSFLRGDTQYF
DNA: TGTGCCAGCAGTTTTCTCCGGGGGGATACGCAGTATTTT
size: NA
D: NA
J: TRBJ2-3
V: TRBV27

CDR3: CASSRIEGAFTGELFF
DNA: TGCGCCAGCAGTCGAATAGAGGGGGCCTTCACCGGGGAGCTGTTTTTT
size: NA
D: TRBD1
J: TRBJ2-2
V: TRBV10-1

CDR3: CASSMGSGRGTDTQYF
DNA: TGTGCCAGCAGTATGGGTAGCGGGAGAGGGACAGATACGCAGTATTTT
size: few
D: TRBD2
J: TRBJ2-3
V: TRBV27

CDR3: CASSQADLPSSYNEQFF
DNA: TGCGCCAGCAGCCAGGCTGACTTACCAAGCTCCTACAATGAGCAGTTCTTC
size: few
D: NA
J: TRBJ2-1
V: TRBV4-3

CDR3: CASSPPGLGNQPQHF
DNA: TGTGCCAGCAGTCCCCCGGGATTAGGGAATCAGCCCCAGCATTTT
size: NA
D: NA
J: TRBJ1-5
V: TRBV6-5

CDR3: CASLGLARVSSYEQYF
DNA: TGTGCCAGCCTCGGACTAGCCAGGGTTTCCTCCTACGAGCAGTACTTC
size: NA
D: TRBD2
J: TRBJ2-7
V: TRBV28

CDR3: CASSPKAGDYNEQFF
DNA: TGTGCCAGCTCACCAAAAGCGGGAGATTACAATGAGCAGTTCTTC
size: NA
D: TRBD2
J: TRBJ2-1
V: TRBV18

CDR3: CASTHGGNYEQYF
DNA: TGTGCCAGCACCCACGGGGGGAACTACGAGCAGTACTTC
size: NA
D: TRBD2
J: TRBJ2-7
V: TRBV14

CDR3: CAISGTTSGSPTYEQYF
DNA: TGTGCCATCAGTGGCACTACTAGCGGGAGTCCCACCTACGAGCAGTACTTC
size: NA
D: TRBD2
J: TRBJ2-7
V: TRBV10-3

CDR3: CASRQLTSEGTDTQYF
DNA: TGTGCCAGTAGACAACTGACTAGCGAGGGAACAGATACGCAGTATTTT
size: NA
D: TRBD2
J: TRBJ2-3
V: TRBV19

CDR3: CASSLLPGDGNTIYF
DNA: TGTGCCAGCAGCTTGTTACCGGGAGACGGAAACACCATATATTTT
size: NA
D: NA
J: TRBJ1-3
V: TRBV7-2

CDR3: CASSFSGQSNEKLFF
DNA: TGTGCCAGCAGTTTCTCGGGACAGTCAAATGAAAAACTGTTTTTT
size: NA
D: TRBD1
J: TRBJ1-4
V: TRBV27

CDR3: CALHANTGELFF
DNA: TGCGCCTTACACGCGAACACCGGGGAGCTGTTTTTT
size: NA
D: NA
J: TRBJ2-2
V: TRBV10-2

CDR3: CASSSLAGGRRDTQYF
DNA: TGTGCCAGCAGTTCCCTAGCGGGAGGCCGAAGAGATACGCAGTATTTT
size: NA
D: TRBD2
J: TRBJ2-3
V: TRBV28

CDR3: CASSHGQGADTEAFF
DNA: TGCGCCAGCAGCCACGGACAGGGGGCAGACACTGAAGCTTTCTTT
size: few
D: TRBD1
J: TRBJ1-1
V: TRBV4-1

CDR3: CATSRDRVVGGRYEQYF
DNA: TGTGCCACCAGCAGAGATCGGGTGGTGGGAGGAAGGTACGAGCAGTACTTC
size: NA
D: NA
J: TRBJ2-7
V: TRBV15

CDR3: CASSFLGTGDYEQYF
DNA: TGTGCCAGCAGTTTCCTGGGGACAGGGGACTACGAGCAGTACTTC
size: NA
D: TRBD1
J: TRBJ2-7
V: TRBV27

CDR3: CASSQEAGDIPSRSSAQHF
DNA: TGTGCCAGCAGCCAAGAGGCGGGGGACATCCCCTCCAGGAGTTCGGCCCAGCATTTT
size: NA
D: NA
J: TRBJ1-5
V: TRBV4-2